The 29 T cell receptor beta chains below were found in one sample sequenced in a study of blood T cell repertoires in COVID-19. Libraries were prepared by immunoSEQ multiplex PCR; TCRdb keeps only in-frame clonotypes and omits some of them. This sample has about 97,000 clones, with roughly 87% found just once. Sequenced material: peripheral blood. Receptor source: a woman between 50 and 59 years old with COVID-19, enrolled during active disease.

V usage is TRBV6-2 or TRBV6-3 and J usage is TRBJ1-4; no definite D call. Per germline, CDR1 MNHEY and CDR2 SVGEGT. The CDR3 runs to 13 residues. V was shortened by 2 bases and J by 5 bases, with 6 bases between the two germline ends. The CDR3 sequence is CASSYGRNEKLFF. The CDR3 nucleotides are TGTGCCAGCAGTTACGGGAGAAATGAAAAACTGTTTTTT.

This chain links TRBV6-5 with TRBJ2-7, with 9 bases aligning to TRBD1. The ends lost 6 bases at V and 5 bases at J; junction bases unmatched: 11. The germline CDR1 and CDR2 sequences are MNHEY and SVGAGI. The CDR3 length is 15 residues. Here the CDR3 DNA reads TGTGCCAGCAGGCCCGGACAGGGGTCAGGGGACGAGCAGTACTTC. This gives the protein CASRPGQGSGDEQYF.

The chain recombines TRBV10-2 with TRBJ1-5, with 7 bases lining up with TRBD1. The CDR3 is made up of 15 amino acids. CDR1 WSHSY and CDR2 SAAADI come from the germline V gene. V dropped 4 bases and J dropped 1; count of bases not matched to a gene: 4. The CDR3 region is CASSGSGGSNQPQHF. The CDR3 region has the DNA TGCGCCAGCAGTGGCTCAGGGGGAAGCAATCAGCCCCAGCATTTT.

The chain carries TRBV10-3 and TRBJ1-2; 7 bases are a match to TRBD1. The CDR3 is 16 amino acids. The germline V gene encodes CDR1 ENHRY and CDR2 SYGVKD. J gave up 2 bases and V 5 bases, and 11 bases lay outside the gene matches. This chain's CDR3 is CAISPGAGGTNYGYTF. The CDR3, as DNA: TGTGCCATCAGTCCCGGCGCAGGGGGGACCAACTATGGCTACACCTTC.

J is TRBJ2-6 and V is TRBV7-3, with TRBD1 identical over 8 bases. The germline V gene encodes CDR1 SGHTA and CDR2 FQGTGA. V lost 5 bases to trimming and J lost 0 bases; unmatched junction nucleotides: 6. The CDR3 has 17 amino acids. CDR3 sequence: CASSAGTGISGANVLTF. CDR3 coding DNA: TGTGCCAGCAGCGCCGGGACAGGCATCTCTGGGGCCAACGTCCTGACTTTC.

The genes are TRBV5-1 and TRBJ2-2, with a tentative D call TRBD2 (7 bases). V was clipped by 2 bases and J by 4 bases, with 9 bases between them. CDR3 length equals 14 residues. Germline values: CDR1 SGHRS, CDR2 YFSETQ. The CDR3 DNA reads as TGCGCCAGCAGCTTTGGGGGGGCCACCGGGGAGCTGTTTTTT. Translation gives CASSFGGATGELFF. Full variable domain (outside the CDR3, taken from reference TRBV5-1 and TRBJ2-2): KAGVTQTPRYLIKTRGQQVTLSCSPISGHRSVSWYQQTPGQGLQFLFEYFSETQRNKGNFPGRFSGRQFSNSRSEMNVSTLELGDSALYLCASSFGGATGELFFGEGSRLTVL.

CDR3 in DNA: TGTGCCTGGAGTCATCCAAAGGGGCGGTTCACTGGAAACACCATATATTTT. This translates into CAWSHPKGRFTGNTIYF. The chain is built from TRBV30 and TRBJ1-3; tentatively, D is TRBD1 (5 bases). From germline, CDR1 is GTSNPN and CDR2 SVGIG (reference sequence). The CDR3 extends over 17 amino acids. The V gene lost 2 bases and the J gene lost 2 bases, with 19 bases spanning the gap.

The chain uses TRBV11-3 and TRBJ2-5; 11 nucleotides align to TRBD2. Germline V gene data show CDR1 as SGHNT and CDR2 as YENEEA. With 1 base clipped from V and 3 bases from J, the junction kept 1 base outside the gene matches. The CDR3 is made up of 15 amino acids. As DNA, the CDR3 is TGTGCCAGCAGCTTAGGGGGACTAGCGGAAGAGACCCAGTACTTC. It encodes CASSLGGLAEETQYF.

This sequence joins TRBV6-6 and TRBJ1-1, with D perhaps matching TRBD1 (6 bases). V was shortened by 2 bases and J by 10 bases, with 14 bases between the two germline ends. Germline values: CDR1 MNHNY, CDR2 SVGAGI (reference sequence). This CDR3 is 13 amino acids long. The CDR3 loop is CASSYGQPSRAFF. The DNA for the CDR3 is TGTGCCAGCAGTTACGGACAGCCATCCAGAGCTTTCTTT.

This clone appeared once. The CDR3 sequence is CASSFDRGEKLFF. The CDR3 nucleotides read TGTGCCAGCAGCTTCGACAGAGGTGAAAAACTGTTTTTT. The rearrangement joins TRBV7-2 to TRBJ1-4; D may be TRBD1 (5 bases). V was cut by 3 bases and J by 7 bases, with 9 bases left in between. CDR1 is SGHTA, CDR2 FQGNSA, per germline. The CDR3 sequence is 13 residues long.

V gene TRBV28 combines with J gene TRBJ2-7, with 8 bases aligning to TRBD1. CDR1 and CDR2 (germline): MDHEN, SYDVKM. The CDR3 has 14 amino acids. Losses at the gene ends were 2 bases for V and 2 bases for J; bases not matched to a gene: 2. The CDR3 spells CASSLGDRPYEQYF. CDR3 DNA: TGTGCCAGCAGTTTAGGGGACAGGCCCTACGAGCAGTACTTC. The full variable domain, its missing parts supplied by reference TRBV28 and TRBJ2-7, is DVKVTQSSRYLVKRTGEKVFLECVQDMDHENMFWYRQDPGLGLRLIYFSYDVKMKEKGDIPEGYSVSREKKERFSLILESASTNQTSMYLCASSLGDRPYEQYFGPGTRLTVT.

V usage is TRBV12-5 and J usage is TRBJ2-7, with TRBD2 matching 11 bases. The length of the CDR3 is 16 residues. V shed 1 base, J shed 3 bases, and the junction held 5 bases outside the gene matches. The V gene's germline CDR1 is LGHNT and CDR2 FRNRAP. CDR3 loop: CASGLGGLAADYEQYF. The CDR3 DNA is TGTGCTAGTGGTTTGGGGGGACTAGCGGCGGACTACGAGCAGTACTTC.

The chain couples TRBV19 to TRBJ1-2; maybe TRBD1 (6 bases). Germline V gene data show CDR1 as LNHDA and CDR2 as SQIVND (reference sequence). V lost 5 bases and J 3 bases, leaving 16 bases between the germline ends. The CDR3 loop spans 15 amino acids. The CDR3 here is CASSPGGSGDYGYTF. For the CDR3, the DNA is TGTGCCAGTAGTCCGGGTGGGTCAGGGGACTATGGCTACACCTTC.

The rearrangement links TRBV19 to TRBJ2-3; 10 nucleotides match TRBD1. With 9 bases clipped from V and 5 bases from J, the junction kept 11 bases outside the gene matches. Germline V gene lookup returns CDR1 LNHDA and CDR2 SQIVND (reference sequence). This CDR3 has 15 residues. This CDR3 reads CASEDRDRGRDTQYF. CDR3 nucleotide sequence: TGTGCCAGCGAAGACAGGGACAGGGGAAGAGATACGCAGTATTTT.

The chain carries TRBV28 and TRBJ2-5; 10 bases line up with TRBD2. Germline CDR1 MDHEN, CDR2 SYDVKM. The CDR3 loop spans 15 amino acids. V trimming: 3 bases; J trimming: 2 bases; junction bases outside the gene matches: 3. CDR3 in DNA: TGTGCCAGCAGTTTTGCTAGCGGGGGACAAGAGACCCAGTACTTC. Residues: CASSFASGGQETQYF.

In its sample, this clone was seen once. This chain connects TRBV27 to TRBJ2-2; 7 bases are shared with TRBD2. The germline V gene has CDR1 MNHEY and CDR2 SMNVEV (reference sequence). Trimming at V came to 2 bases and at J to 6 bases, leaving 3 bases not matched to a gene. The length of the CDR3 is 14 residues. CDR3 nucleotides: TGTGCCAGCAGTTTACTAGCGGTTGCCGGGGAGCTGTTTTTT. As protein: CASSLLAVAGELFF.

The chain couples TRBV3-1 (or the pseudogene TRBV3-2) to TRBJ2-1; 9 nucleotides agree with TRBD2. Per the germline V gene, CDR1 is LGHDT and CDR2 is YNNKEL (reference sequence). The V and J ends lost 1 base and 9 bases, in that order; junction bases with no gene match: 4. The CDR3 runs to 14 residues. The DNA for the CDR3 is TGTGCCAGCAGCCAAGGGACTAGCGTTATTGAGCAGTTCTTC. The encoded protein is CASSQGTSVIEQFF.

V usage is TRBV6-5 and J usage is TRBJ1-6; D unresolved. The germline V and J ends were trimmed by 1 base and 7 bases, with 8 bases remaining between them. Germline V gene sequence: CDR1 MNHEY, CDR2 SVGAGI. This CDR3 has 14 residues. CDR3 coding DNA: TGTGCCAGCAGTTACTTCCAGCGAAATTCACCCCTCCACTTT. It translates to CASSYFQRNSPLHF.

The chain recombines TRBV7-3 with TRBJ2-1; D unresolved. The CDR3 consists of 13 residues. Germline CDR1 is SGHTA and CDR2 is FQGTGA. The germline V and J ends were trimmed by 5 bases and 8 bases, with 13 bases remaining between them. Here the CDR3 reads CASSPTPVHEQFF. In nucleotides, the CDR3 is TGTGCCAGCAGCCCTACGCCGGTCCATGAGCAGTTCTTC. Supplemented by reference TRBV7-3 and TRBJ2-1, the full variable domain reads GAGVSQTPSNKVTEKGKYVELRCDPISGHTALYWYRQSLGQGPEFLIYFQGTGAADDSGLPNDRFFAVRPEGSVSTLKIQRTERGDSAVYLCASSPTPVHEQFFGPGTRLTVL.

This CDR3 is CASSSDTNTGELFF. The CDR3 DNA reads TGTGCCAGCAGCTCGGACACGAACACCGGGGAGCTGTTTTTT. This chain connects TRBV2 to TRBJ2-2; D may be TRBD1 (5 bases). Per the germline V gene, CDR1 is SNHLY and CDR2 is FYNNEI. The CDR3 contains 14 residues. The V and J ends lost 6 bases and 0 bases respectively, with 8 bases between them.

The V gene is TRBV30, the J gene TRBJ2-3, with no clear D. This CDR3 comprises 13 residues. Trimming removed 5 bases at V and 1 base at J, with 10 bases between. Germline values: CDR1 GTSNPN, CDR2 SVGIG (reference sequence). The DNA for the CDR3 is TGTGCCTGGGGAATGTCGGGCACAGATACGCAGTATTTT. The encoded protein is CAWGMSGTDTQYF. The full variable domain, in which reference TRBV30 and TRBJ2-3 provide the parts outside the CDR3, is SQTIHQWPATLVQPVGSPLSLECTVEGTSNPNLYWYRQAAGRGLQLLFYSVGIGQISSEVPQNLSASRPQDRQFILSSKKLLLSDSGFYLCAWGMSGTDTQYFGPGTRLTVL.

The chain employs TRBV19 and TRBJ1-2; 8 nucleotides agree with TRBD1. Germline CDR1 and CDR2: LNHDA and SQIVND (reference sequence). The CDR3 is 14 amino acids. Trimming removed 4 bases from V and 3 bases from J; junction bases left unmatched: 4. The CDR3 coding sequence is TGTGCCAGTAGTAGGACAGGGTTTCACTATGGCTACACCTTC. It is translated as CASSRTGFHYGYTF.

The V call is TRBV12-3 or TRBV12-4, the J call TRBJ1-2, with a tentative D call TRBD1 (5 bases). Trimming shortened V by 7 bases and J by 6 bases, and 12 bases separated the two germline ends. CDR3 length: 12 amino acids. The CDR3 DNA follows: TGTGCCAGCATCCAGGGTGGGCATGGCTACACCTTC. This translates into CASIQGGHGYTF.

This chain connects TRBV7-2 to TRBJ2-1, with a possible D match to TRBD2 (5 bases). This CDR3 has 14 amino acids. V was clipped by 2 bases and J by 8 bases, with 13 bases between them. Germline CDR1 reads SGHTA; CDR2 reads FQGNSA. CDR3 region: CASSLSSRRDEQFF. The CDR3 DNA reads TGTGCCAGCAGCTTAAGTAGTAGGCGGGATGAGCAGTTCTTC.

The chain links TRBV12-3 or TRBV12-4 to TRBJ1-1, with 8 bases fitting TRBD1. The trim removed 5 bases at V and 4 bases at J, leaving 3 bases unmatched. CDR3 size: 13 residues. The CDR3 bases are TGTGCCAGCAGTCAGACAGGGGTCACTGAAGCTTTCTTT. Protein product: CASSQTGVTEAFF.

CDR3 in amino acids: CASRRTANTEAFF. The CDR3 DNA follows: TGTGCCAGCAGAAGAACAGCAAACACTGAAGCTTTCTTT. This chain joins TRBV7-9 and TRBJ1-1; no firm D call. CDR1 is SEHNR and CDR2 is FQNEAQ in the germline V gene (reference sequence). This CDR3 comprises 13 residues. The ends were cut back, 6 bases at V and 2 bases at J, with 10 bases in the middle.

The CDR3 is CASSMGQGSYEQYF. CDR3 coding DNA: TGTGCCAGCAGTATGGGACAGGGATCTTACGAGCAGTACTTC. This chain uses TRBV28 with TRBJ2-7, with 9 bases identical to TRBD1. The V and J ends lost 5 bases and 4 bases, in that order; junction bases with no gene match: 6. The CDR3 covers 14 residues. Germline CDR1 MDHEN, CDR2 SYDVKM.

This rearrangement joins TRBV30 to TRBJ1-2, with 10 bases lining up with TRBD1. With V trimmed by 8 bases and J by 7 bases, 7 bases remained unmatched. CDR1 is GTSNPN and CDR2 is SVGIG in the germline V gene (reference sequence). The CDR3 has 12 residues. The CDR3 is CAGDRGLGGYTF. For the CDR3, the DNA is TGTGCCGGTGACAGGGGGCTCGGTGGCTACACCTTC. Supplemented by reference TRBV30 and TRBJ1-2, the full variable domain reads SQTIHQWPATLVQPVGSPLSLECTVEGTSNPNLYWYRQAAGRGLQLLFYSVGIGQISSEVPQNLSASRPQDRQFILSSKKLLLSDSGFYLCAGDRGLGGYTFGSGTRLTVV.

This clone was seen once. This chain connects TRBV12-5 to TRBJ2-3; TRBD2 agrees at 7 bases. The V gene end was trimmed by 2 bases and the J gene end by 4 bases; junction bases not matched to a gene: 6. This CDR3 contains 15 residues. Germline V CDR1 and CDR2: LGHNT, FRNRAP. CDR3 amino acids: CASGLPRGGADTQYF. For the CDR3, the DNA is TGTGCTAGTGGTTTGCCCCGTGGGGGGGCAGATACGCAGTATTTT.